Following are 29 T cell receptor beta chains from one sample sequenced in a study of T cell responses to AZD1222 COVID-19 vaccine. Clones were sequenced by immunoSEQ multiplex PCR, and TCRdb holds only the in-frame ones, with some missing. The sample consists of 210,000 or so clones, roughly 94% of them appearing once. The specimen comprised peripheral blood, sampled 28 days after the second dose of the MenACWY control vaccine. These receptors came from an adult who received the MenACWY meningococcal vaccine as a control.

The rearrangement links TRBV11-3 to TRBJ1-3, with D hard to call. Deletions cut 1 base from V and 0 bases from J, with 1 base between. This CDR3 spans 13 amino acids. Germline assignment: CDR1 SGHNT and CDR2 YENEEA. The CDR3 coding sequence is TGTGCCAGCAGCTTAGGCTCTGGAAACACCATATATTTT. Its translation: CASSLGSGNTIYF.

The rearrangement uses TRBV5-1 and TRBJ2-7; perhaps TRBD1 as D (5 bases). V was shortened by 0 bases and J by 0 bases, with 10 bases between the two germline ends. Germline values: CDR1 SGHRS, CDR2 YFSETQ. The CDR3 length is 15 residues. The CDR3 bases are TGCGCCAGCAGCTTGGTAGGGGATAGCTCCTACGAGCAGTACTTC. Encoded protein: CASSLVGDSSYEQYF.

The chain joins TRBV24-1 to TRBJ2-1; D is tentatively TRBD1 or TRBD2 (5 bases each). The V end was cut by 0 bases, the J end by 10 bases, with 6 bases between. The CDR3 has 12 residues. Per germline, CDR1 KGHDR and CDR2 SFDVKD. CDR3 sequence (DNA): TGTGCCACCAGTGATTTGGGGGACGAGCAGTTCTTC. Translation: CATSDLGDEQFF.

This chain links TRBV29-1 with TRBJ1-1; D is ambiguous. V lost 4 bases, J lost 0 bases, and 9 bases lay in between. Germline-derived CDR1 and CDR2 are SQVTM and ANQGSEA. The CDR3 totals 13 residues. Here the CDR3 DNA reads TGCAGCGTTGTAGGCAGGATGAACACTGAAGCTTTCTTT. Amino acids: CSVVGRMNTEAFF.

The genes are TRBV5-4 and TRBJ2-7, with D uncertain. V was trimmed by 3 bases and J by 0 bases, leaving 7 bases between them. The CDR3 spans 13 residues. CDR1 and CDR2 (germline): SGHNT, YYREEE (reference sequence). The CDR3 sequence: CASSSSYSYEQYF. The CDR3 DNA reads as TGTGCCAGCAGCTCTAGTTACTCCTACGAGCAGTACTTC.

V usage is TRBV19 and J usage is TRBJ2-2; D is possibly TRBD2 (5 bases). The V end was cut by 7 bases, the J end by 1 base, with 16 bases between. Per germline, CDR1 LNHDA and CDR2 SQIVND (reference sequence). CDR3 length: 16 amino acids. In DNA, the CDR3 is TGTGCCAGTACCCCAGTGGGAGCTATGAACACCGGGGAGCTGTTTTTT. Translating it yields CASTPVGAMNTGELFF.

This CDR3 is CASSLGGSSDTQYF. CDR3 nucleotides: TGCGCCAGCAGCTTGGGGGGTTCATCAGATACGCAGTATTTT. This chain joins TRBV5-1 and TRBJ2-3; D is uncertain. The germline gives CDR1 SGHRS, CDR2 YFSETQ. The CDR3 is 14 residues long. The ends were cut back, 0 bases at V and 4 bases at J, with 9 bases in the middle. Together with reference TRBV5-1 and TRBJ2-3, the CDR3 gives the full variable domain: KAGVTQTPRYLIKTRGQQVTLSCSPISGHRSVSWYQQTPGQGLQFLFEYFSETQRNKGNFPGRFSGRQFSNSRSEMNVSTLELGDSALYLCASSLGGSSDTQYFGPGTRLTVL.

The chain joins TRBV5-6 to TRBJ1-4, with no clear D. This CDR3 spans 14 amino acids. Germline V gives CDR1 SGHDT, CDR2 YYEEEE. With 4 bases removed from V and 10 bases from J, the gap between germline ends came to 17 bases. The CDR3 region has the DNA TGTGCCAGCAGCCAGGTTGGGCTTTCGGGAAAACTGTTTTTT. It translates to CASSQVGLSGKLFF.

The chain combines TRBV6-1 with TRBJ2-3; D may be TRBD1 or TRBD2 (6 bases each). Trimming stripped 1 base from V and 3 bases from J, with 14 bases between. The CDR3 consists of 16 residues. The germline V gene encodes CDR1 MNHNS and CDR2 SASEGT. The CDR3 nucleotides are TGTGCCAGCAGTGAAGACCCCGGGGGCCCTACAGATACGCAGTATTTT. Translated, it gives CASSEDPGGPTDTQYF.

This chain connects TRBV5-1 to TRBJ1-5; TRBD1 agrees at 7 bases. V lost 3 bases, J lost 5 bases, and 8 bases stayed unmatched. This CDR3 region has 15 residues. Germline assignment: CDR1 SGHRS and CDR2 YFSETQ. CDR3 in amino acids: CASSWETGSDQPQHF. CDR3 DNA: TGCGCCAGCAGCTGGGAGACAGGGTCCGATCAGCCCCAGCATTTT.

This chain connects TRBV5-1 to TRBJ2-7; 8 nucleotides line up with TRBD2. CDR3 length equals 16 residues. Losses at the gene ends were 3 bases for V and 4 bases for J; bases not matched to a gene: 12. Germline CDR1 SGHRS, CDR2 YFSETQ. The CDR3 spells CASSSPLSGGTYEQYF. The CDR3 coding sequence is TGCGCCAGCAGCTCACCCCTGAGCGGGGGTACGTACGAGCAGTACTTC.

The CDR3 loop reads CAISETGANVLTF. The CDR3 DNA reads as TGTGCCATCAGTGAAACCGGGGCCAACGTCCTGACTTTC. The genes are TRBV10-3 and TRBJ2-6; no reliable D call. Germline V lookup: CDR1 ENHRY, CDR2 SYGVKD. The CDR3 extends over 13 amino acids. V was trimmed by 3 bases and J by 4 bases, leaving 4 bases between them.

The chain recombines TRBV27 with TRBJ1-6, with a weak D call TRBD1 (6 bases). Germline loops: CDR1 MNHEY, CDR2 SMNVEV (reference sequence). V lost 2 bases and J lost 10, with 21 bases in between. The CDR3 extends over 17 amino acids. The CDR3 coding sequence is TGTGCCAGCAGTTTAACCTCTGGACAGATCTTCGGATCACCCCTCCACTTT. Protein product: CASSLTSGQIFGSPLHF.

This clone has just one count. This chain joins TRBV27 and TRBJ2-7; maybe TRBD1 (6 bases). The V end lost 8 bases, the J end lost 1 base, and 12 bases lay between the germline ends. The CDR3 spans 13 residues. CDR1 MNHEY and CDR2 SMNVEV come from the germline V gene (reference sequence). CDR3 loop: CASGQGQSYEQYF. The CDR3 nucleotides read TGTGCCAGCGGGCAGGGGCAGTCCTACGAGCAGTACTTC.

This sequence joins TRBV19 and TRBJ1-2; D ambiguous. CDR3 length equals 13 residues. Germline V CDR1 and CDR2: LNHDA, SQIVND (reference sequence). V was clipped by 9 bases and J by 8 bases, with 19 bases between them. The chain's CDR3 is CASREDPTEGYTF. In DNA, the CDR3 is TGTGCCAGCCGAGAGGACCCGACGGAGGGCTACACCTTC.

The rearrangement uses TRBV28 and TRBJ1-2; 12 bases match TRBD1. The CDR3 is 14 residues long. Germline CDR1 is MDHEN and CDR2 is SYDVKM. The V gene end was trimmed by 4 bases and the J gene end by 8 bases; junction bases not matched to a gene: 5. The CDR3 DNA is TGTGCCAGCAGTTCGGGACAGGGGGCCGGGGGCTACACCTTC. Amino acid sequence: CASSSGQGAGGYTF.

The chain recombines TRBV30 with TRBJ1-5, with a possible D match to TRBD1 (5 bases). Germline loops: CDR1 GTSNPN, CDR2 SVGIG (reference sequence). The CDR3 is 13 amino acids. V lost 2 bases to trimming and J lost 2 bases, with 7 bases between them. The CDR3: CAWSQTGNQPQHF. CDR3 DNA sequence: TGTGCCTGGAGTCAGACAGGCAATCAGCCCCAGCATTTT.

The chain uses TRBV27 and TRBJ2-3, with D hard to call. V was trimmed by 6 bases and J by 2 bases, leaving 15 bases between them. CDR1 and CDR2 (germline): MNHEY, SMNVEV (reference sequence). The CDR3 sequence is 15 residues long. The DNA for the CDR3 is TGTGCCAGCAGAGATGTGCAAGGAGCCACAGATACGCAGTATTTT. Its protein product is CASRDVQGATDTQYF.

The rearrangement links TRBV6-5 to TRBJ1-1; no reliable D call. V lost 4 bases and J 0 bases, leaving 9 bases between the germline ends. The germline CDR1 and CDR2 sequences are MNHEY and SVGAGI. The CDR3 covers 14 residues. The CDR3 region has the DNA TGTGCCAGCAGTTCAGGAGAGATGAACACTGAAGCTTTCTTT. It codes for CASSSGEMNTEAFF.

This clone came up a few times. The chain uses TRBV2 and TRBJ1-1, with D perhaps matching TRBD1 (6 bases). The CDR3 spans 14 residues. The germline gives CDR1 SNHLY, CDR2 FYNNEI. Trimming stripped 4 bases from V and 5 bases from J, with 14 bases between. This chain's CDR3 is CASSVTGKMTEAFF. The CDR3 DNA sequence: TGTGCCAGCAGTGTCACAGGGAAGATGACTGAAGCTTTCTTT.

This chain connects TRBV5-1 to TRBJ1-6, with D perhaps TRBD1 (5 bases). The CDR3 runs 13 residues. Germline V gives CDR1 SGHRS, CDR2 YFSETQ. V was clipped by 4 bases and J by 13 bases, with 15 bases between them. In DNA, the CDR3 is TGCGCCAGCAGCCCAACAGACGGGACCCCCCTCCACTTT. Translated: CASSPTDGTPLHF.

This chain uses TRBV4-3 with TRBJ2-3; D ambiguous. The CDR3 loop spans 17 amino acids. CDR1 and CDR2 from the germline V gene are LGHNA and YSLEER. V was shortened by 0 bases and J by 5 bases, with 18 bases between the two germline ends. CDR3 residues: CASSQDSGPSSLDTQYF. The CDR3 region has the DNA TGCGCCAGCAGCCAAGATTCCGGGCCCTCTTCATTAGATACGCAGTATTTT.

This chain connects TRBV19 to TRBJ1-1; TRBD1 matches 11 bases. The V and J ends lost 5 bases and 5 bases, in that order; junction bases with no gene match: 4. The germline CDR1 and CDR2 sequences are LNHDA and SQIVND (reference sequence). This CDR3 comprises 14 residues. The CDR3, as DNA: TGTGCCAGTAGTCCCCGGGACAGGGGGACTGAAGCTTTCTTT. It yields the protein CASSPRDRGTEAFF.

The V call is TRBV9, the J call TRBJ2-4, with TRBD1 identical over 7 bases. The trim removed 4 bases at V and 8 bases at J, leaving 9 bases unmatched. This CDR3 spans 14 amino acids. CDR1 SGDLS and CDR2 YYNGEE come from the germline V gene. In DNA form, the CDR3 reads TGTGCCAGCAGCCGCCCGGGACAGAGAGACATTCAGTACTTC. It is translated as CASSRPGQRDIQYF.

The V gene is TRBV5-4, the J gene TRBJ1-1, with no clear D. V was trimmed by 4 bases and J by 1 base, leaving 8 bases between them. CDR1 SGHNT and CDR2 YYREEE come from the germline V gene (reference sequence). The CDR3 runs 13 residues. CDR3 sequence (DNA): TGTGCCAGCAGCCCCGACTCGAACACTGAAGCTTTCTTT. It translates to CASSPDSNTEAFF.

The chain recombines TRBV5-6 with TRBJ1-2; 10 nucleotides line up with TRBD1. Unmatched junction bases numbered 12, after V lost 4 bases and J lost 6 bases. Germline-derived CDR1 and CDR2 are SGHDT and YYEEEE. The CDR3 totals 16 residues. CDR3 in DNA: TGTGCCAGCAGCCCCTCTGACAGGGGGCGTTTTAATGGCTACACCTTC. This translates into CASSPSDRGRFNGYTF.

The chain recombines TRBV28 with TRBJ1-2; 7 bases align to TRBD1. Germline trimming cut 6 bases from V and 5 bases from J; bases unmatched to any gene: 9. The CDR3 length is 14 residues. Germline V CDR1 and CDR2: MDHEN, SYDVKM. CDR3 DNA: TGTGCCAGCAGGGTACAGGGGTCCCATTATGGCTACACCTTC. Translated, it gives CASRVQGSHYGYTF.

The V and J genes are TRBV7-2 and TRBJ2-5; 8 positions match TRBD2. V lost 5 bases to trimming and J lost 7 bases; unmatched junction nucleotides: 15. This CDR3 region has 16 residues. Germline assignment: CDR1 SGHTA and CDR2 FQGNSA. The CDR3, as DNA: TGTGCCAGCAGCCCTATGGCCGGGGGGGCCTTTGGGACCCAGTACTTC. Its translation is CASSPMAGGAFGTQYF.

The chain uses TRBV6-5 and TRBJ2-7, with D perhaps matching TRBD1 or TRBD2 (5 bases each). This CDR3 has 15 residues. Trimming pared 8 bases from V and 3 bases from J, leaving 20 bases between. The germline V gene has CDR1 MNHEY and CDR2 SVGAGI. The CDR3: CASSDRDGAFYEQYF. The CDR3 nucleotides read TGTGCCAGCTCCGACCGGGACGGAGCCTTCTACGAGCAGTACTTC.